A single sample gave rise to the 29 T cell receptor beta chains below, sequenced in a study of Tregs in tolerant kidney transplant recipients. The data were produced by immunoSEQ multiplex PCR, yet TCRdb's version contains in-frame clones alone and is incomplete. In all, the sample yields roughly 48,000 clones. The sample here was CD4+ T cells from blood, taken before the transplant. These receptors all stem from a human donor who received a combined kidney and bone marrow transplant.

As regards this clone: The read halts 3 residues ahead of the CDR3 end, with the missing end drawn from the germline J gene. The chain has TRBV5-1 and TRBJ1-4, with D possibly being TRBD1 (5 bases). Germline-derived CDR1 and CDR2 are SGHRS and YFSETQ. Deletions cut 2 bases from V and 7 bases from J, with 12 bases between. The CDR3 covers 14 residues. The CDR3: CASSFEDGGEKLFF. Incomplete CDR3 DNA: TGCGCCAGCAGCTTCGAAGACGGGGGTGAAAAA.

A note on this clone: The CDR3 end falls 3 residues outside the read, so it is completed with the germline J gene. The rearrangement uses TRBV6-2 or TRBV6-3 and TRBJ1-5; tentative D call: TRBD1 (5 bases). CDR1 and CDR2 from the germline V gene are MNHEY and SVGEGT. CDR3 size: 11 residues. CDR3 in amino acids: CASRDSEPQHF. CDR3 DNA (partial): TGTGCCAGCAGAGACAGTGAACCC.

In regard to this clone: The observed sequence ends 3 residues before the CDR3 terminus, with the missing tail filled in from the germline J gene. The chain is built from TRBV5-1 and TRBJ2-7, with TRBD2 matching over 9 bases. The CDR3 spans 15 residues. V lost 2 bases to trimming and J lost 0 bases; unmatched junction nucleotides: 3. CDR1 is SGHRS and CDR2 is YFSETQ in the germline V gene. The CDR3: CASSLLAGSSYEQYF. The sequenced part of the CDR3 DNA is TGCGCCAGCAGCTTACTAGCGGGTAGCTCCTACGAG.

The DNA read from the CDR3 is TGTGCCAGCTCACCTATACAGGGAGGCTCGGGCGGC. Protein product: CASSPIQGGSGG. The CDR3, in full, reads CASSPIQGGSGGYTF. The chain couples TRBV18 to TRBJ1-2, with D perhaps TRBD1 (6 bases). The CDR3 end lies 3 residues beyond the end of the read and is filled in from the germline J gene. Germline V gives CDR1 KGHSH, CDR2 LQKENI. The CDR3 runs to 15 residues. The variable domain in full, with the rest retrieved from reference TRBV18 and TRBJ1-2, is NAGVMQNPRHLVRRRGQEARLRCSPMKGHSHVYWYRQLPEEGLKFMVYLQKENIIDESGMPKERFSAEFPKEGPSILRIQQVVRGDSAAYFCASSPIQGGSGGYTFGSGTRLTVV.

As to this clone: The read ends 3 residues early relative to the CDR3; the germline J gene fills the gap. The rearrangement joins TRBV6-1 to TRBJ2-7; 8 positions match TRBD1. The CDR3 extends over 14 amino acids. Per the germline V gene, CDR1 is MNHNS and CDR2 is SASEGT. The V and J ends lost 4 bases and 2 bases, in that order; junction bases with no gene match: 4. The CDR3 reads CASSADRGTYEQYF. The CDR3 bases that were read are TGTGCCAGCAGTGCCGACAGGGGAACCTACGAG.

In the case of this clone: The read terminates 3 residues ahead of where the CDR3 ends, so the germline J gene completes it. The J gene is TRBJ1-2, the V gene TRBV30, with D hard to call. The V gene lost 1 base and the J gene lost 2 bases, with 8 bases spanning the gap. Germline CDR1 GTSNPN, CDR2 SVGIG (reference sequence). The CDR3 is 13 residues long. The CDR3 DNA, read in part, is TGTGCCTGGAGTGAAGGACTGAACTATGGC. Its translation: CAWSEGLNYG. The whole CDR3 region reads CAWSEGLNYGYTF.

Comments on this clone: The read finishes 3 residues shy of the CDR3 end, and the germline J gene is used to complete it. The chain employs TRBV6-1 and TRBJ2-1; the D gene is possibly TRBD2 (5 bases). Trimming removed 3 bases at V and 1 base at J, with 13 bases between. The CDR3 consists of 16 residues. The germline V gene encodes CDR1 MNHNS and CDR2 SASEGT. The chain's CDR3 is CASSDRLAGSYNEQFF. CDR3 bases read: TGTGCCAGCAGTGATCGTCTCGCGGGTTCCTACAATGAG.

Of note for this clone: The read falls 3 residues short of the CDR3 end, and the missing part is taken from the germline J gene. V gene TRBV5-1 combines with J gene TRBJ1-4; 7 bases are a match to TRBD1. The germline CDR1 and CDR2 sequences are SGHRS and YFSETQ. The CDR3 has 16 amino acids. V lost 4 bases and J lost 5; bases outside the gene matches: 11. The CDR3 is CASSPTPGGLNEKLFF. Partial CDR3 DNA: TGCGCCAGCAGCCCAACCCCAGGGGGGCTGAATGAAAAA. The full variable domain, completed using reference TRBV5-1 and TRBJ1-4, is KAGVTQTPRYLIKTRGQQVTLSCSPISGHRSVSWYQQTPGQGLQFLFEYFSETQRNKGNFPGRFSGRQFSNSRSEMNVSTLELGDSALYLCASSPTPGGLNEKLFFGSGTQLSVL.

CDR3 bases read: TGCAGTGCTAGAGATGTAAGGGGCACTGAA. The encoded protein is CSARDVRGTE. In full, the CDR3 reads CSARDVRGTEAFF. This rearrangement joins TRBV20-1 to TRBJ1-1, with TRBD1 as a possible D gene (5 bases). Read sequence stops 3 residues before the CDR3 end, and the germline J gene provides the missing end. The CDR3 sequence is 13 residues long. Germline CDR1 DFQATT, CDR2 SNEGSKA (reference sequence). The germline V and J ends were trimmed by 0 bases and 4 bases, with 9 bases remaining between them.

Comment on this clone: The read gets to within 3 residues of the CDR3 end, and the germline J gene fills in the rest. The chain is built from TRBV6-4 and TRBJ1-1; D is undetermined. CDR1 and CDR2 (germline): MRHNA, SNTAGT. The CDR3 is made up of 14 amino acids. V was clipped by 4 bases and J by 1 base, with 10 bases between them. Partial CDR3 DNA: TGTGCCAGCAGTGCTAACCCGGGGAACACTGAA. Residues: CASSANPGNTE. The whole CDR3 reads CASSANPGNTEAFF.

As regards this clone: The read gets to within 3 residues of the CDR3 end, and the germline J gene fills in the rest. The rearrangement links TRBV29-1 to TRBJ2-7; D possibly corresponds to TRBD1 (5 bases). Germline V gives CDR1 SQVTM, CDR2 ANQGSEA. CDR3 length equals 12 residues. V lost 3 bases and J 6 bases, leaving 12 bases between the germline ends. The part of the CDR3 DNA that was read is TGCAGCGTTGAGGGCAGGGATCTCGAG. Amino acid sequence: CSVEGRDLE. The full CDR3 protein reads CSVEGRDLEQYF.

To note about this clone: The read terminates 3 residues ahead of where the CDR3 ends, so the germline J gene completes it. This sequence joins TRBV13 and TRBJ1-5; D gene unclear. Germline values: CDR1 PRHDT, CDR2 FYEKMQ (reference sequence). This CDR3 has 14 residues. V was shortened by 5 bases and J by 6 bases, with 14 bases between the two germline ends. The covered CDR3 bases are TGTGCCAGCAGCCCAGCGGGGATGGGTCAGCCC. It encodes CASSPAGMGQP. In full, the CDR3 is CASSPAGMGQPQHF. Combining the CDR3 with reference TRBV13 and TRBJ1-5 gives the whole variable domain AAGVIQSPRHLIKEKRETATLKCYPIPRHDTVYWYQQGPGQDPQFLISFYEKMQSDKGSIPDRFSAQQFSDYHSELNMSSLELGDSALYFCASSPAGMGQPQHFGDGTRLSIL.

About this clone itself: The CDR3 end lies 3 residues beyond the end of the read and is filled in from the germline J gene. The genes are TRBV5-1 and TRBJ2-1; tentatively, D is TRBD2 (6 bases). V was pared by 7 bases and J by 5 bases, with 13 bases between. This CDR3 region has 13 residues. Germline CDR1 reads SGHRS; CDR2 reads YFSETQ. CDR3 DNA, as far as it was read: TGCGCCAGCGGTAGCGGCCAAAACAATGAG. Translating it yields CASGSGQNNE. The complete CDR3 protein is CASGSGQNNEQFF. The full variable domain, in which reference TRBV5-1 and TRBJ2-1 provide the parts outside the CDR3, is KAGVTQTPRYLIKTRGQQVTLSCSPISGHRSVSWYQQTPGQGLQFLFEYFSETQRNKGNFPGRFSGRQFSNSRSEMNVSTLELGDSALYLCASGSGQNNEQFFGPGTRLTVL.

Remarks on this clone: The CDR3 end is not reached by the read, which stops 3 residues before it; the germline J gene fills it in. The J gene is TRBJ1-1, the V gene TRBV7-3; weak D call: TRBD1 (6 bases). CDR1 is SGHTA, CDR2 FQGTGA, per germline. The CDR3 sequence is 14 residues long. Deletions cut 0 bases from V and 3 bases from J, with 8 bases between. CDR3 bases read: TGTGCCAGCAGCTTAACCTCAGGGGACACTGAA. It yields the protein CASSLTSGDTE. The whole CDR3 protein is CASSLTSGDTEAFF.

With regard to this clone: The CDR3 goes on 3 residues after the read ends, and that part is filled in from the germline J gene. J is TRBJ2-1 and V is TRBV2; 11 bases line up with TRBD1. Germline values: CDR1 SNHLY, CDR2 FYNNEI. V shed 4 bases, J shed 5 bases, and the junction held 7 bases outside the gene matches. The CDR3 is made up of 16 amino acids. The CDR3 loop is CASSGTGGAINNEQFF. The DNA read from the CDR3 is TGTGCCAGCAGTGGGACAGGGGGCGCGATCAACAATGAG.

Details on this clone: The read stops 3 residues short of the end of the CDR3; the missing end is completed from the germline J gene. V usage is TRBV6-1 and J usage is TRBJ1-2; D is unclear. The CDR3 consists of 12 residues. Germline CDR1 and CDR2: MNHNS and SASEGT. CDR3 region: CASSETPGGYTF. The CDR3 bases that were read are TGTGCCAGCAGTGAAACCCCAGGAGGC.

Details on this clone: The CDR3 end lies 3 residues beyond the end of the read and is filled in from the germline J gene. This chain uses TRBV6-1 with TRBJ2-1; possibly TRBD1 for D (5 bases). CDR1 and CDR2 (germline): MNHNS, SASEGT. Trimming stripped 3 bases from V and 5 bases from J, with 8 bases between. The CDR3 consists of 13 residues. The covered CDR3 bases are TGTGCCAGCAGTGAGACAGTAAACAATGAG. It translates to CASSETVNNE. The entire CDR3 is CASSETVNNEQFF.

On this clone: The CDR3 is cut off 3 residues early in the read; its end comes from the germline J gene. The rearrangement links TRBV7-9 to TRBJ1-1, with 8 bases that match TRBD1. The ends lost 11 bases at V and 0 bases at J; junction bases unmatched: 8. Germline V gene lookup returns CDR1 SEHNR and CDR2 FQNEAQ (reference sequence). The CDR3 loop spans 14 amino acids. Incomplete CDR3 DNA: TGTGCCTGTCGGACAGGGATCATGAACACTGAA. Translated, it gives CACRTGIMNTE. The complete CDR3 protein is CACRTGIMNTEAFF.

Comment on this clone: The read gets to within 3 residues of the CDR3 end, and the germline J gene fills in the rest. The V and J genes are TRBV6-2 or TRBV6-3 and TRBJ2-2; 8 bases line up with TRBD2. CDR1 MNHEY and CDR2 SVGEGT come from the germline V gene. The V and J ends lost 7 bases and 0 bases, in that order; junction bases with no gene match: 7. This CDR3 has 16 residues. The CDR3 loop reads CASNTVGLANTGELFF. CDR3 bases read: TGTGCCAGCAATACGGTGGGACTAGCGAACACCGGGGAG.

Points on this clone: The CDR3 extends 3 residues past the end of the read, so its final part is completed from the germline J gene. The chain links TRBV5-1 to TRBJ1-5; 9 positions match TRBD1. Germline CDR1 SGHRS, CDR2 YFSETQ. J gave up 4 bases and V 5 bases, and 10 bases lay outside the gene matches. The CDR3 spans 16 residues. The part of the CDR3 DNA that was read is TGCGCCAGCAGACCAGATCCGGACAGGGGTAATCAGCCC. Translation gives CASRPDPDRGNQP. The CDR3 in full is CASRPDPDRGNQPQHF.

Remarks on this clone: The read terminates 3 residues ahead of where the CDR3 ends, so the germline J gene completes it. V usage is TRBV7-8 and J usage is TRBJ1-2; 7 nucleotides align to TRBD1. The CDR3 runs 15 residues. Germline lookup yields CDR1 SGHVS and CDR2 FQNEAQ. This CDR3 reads CASSPTGQPVGGYTF. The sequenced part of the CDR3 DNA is TGTGCCAGCAGCCCGACGGGACAGCCTGTGGGGGGC.

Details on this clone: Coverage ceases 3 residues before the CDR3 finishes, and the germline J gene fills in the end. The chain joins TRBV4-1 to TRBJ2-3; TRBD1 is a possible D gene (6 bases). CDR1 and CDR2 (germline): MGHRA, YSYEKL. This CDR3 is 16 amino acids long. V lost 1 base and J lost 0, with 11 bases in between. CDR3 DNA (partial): TGCGCCAGCAGCCAAGGCAGCGACAGGAGCACAGATACG. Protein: CASSQGSDRSTDT. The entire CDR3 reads CASSQGSDRSTDTQYF.

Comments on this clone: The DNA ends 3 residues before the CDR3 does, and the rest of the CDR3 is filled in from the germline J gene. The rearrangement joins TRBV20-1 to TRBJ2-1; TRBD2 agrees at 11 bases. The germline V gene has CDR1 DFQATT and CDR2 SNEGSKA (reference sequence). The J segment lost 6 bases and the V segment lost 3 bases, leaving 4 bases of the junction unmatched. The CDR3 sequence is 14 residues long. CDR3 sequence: CSARSLAGGNEQFF. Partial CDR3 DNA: TGCAGTGCTAGGTCCCTAGCGGGAGGCAATGAG.

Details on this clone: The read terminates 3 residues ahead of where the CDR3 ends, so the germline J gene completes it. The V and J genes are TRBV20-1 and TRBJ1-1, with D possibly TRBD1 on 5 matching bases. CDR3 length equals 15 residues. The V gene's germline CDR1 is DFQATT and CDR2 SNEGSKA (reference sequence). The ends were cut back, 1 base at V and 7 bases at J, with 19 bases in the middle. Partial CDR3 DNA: TGCAGTGCTAGAGCCTCGAGGGGCTACTCTTATGAA. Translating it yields CSARASRGYSYE. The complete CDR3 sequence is CSARASRGYSYEAFF.

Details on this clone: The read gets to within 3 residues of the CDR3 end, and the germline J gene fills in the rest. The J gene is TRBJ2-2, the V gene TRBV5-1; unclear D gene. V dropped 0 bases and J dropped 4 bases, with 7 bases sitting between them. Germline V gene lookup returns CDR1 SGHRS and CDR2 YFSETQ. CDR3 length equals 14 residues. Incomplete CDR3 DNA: TGCGCCAGCAGCTTGGCGGTCGGCACCGGGGAG. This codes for CASSLAVGTGE. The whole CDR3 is CASSLAVGTGELFF.

The CDR3: CASSLARVKGSPLHF. The covered CDR3 bases are TGTGCCAGCAGCTTAGCCAGGGTGAAGGGGTCACCC. The genes are TRBV7-2 and TRBJ1-6; possible D gene TRBD1, 5 bases. The CDR3 extends 3 residues past the end of the read, so its final part is completed from the germline J gene. Per the germline V gene, CDR1 is SGHTA and CDR2 is FQGNSA. CDR3 length: 15 amino acids. The V end lost 0 bases, the J end lost 10 bases, and 13 bases lay between the germline ends.

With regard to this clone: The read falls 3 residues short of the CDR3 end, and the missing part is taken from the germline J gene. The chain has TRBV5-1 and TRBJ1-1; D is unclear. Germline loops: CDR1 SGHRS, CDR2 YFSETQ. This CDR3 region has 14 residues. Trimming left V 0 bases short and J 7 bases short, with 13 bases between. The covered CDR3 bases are TGCGCCAGCAGCTTGGAGGGTACCAGTGTTGAA. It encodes CASSLEGTSVE. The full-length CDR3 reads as CASSLEGTSVEAFF. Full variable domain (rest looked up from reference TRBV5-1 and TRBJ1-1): KAGVTQTPRYLIKTRGQQVTLSCSPISGHRSVSWYQQTPGQGLQFLFEYFSETQRNKGNFPGRFSGRQFSNSRSEMNVSTLELGDSALYLCASSLEGTSVEAFFGQGTRLTVV.

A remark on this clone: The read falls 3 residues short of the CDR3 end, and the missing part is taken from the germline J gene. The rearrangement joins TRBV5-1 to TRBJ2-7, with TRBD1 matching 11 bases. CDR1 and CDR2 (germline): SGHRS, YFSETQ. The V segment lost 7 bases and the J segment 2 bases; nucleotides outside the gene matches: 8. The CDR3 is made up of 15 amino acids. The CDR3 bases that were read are TGCGCCAGCGGGACAGGGGGGTTCCTCACCTACGAG. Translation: CASGTGGFLTYE. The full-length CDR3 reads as CASGTGGFLTYEQYF.

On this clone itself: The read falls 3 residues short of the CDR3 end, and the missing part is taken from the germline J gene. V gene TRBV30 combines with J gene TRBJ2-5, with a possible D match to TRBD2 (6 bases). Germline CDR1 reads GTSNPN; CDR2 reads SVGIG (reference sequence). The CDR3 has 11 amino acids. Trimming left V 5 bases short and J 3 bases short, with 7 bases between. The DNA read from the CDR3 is TGTGCCTGGGGAGGGGAAGAGACC. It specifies CAWGGEET. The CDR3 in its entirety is CAWGGEETQYF.